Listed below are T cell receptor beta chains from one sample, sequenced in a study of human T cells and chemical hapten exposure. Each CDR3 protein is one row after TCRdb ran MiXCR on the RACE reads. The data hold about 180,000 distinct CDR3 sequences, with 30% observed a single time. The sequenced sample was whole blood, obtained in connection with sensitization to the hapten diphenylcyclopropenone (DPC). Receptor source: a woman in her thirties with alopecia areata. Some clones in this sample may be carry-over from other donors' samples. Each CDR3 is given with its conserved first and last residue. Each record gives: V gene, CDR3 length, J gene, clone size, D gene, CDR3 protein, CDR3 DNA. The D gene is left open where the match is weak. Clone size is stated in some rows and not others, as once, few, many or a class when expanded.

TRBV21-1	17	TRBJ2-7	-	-	CASSKLRGGRGGCEQYF	TGTGCCAGCAGCAAATTGCGTGGCGGCAGGGGGGGCTGCGAGCAGTACTTC
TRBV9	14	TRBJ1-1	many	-	CASSVEAEHTEAFF	TGTGCCAGCAGCGTAGAGGCAGAGCACACTGAAGCTTTCTTT
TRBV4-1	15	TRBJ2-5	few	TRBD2	CASSRGLAVKETQYF	TGCGCCAGCAGCCGGGGACTAGCGGTAAAAGAGACCCAGTACTTC
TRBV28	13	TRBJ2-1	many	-	CASSGGPFNEQFF	TGTGCCAGCAGCGGGGGGCCGTTTAATGAGCAGTTCTTC
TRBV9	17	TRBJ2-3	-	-	CASSAASGGAQTDTQYF	TGTGCCAGCAGCGCGGCTAGTGGGGGGGCCCAGACAGATACGCAGTATTTT
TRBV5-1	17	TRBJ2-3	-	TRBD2	CASSRQELAGRTDTQYF	TGCGCCAGCAGCCGGCAAGAACTAGCGGGAAGGACAGATACGCAGTATTTT
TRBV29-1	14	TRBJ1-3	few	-	CSVQRTHSGNTIYF	TGCAGCGTCCAGAGAACGCACTCTGGAAACACCATATATTTT
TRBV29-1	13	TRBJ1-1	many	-	CSGQQNMNTEAFF	TGCAGCGGCCAACAGAACATGAACACTGAAGCTTTCTTT
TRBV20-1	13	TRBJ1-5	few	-	CSARGDSNQPQHF	TGCAGTGCTAGGGGGGATAGCAATCAGCCCCAGCATTTT
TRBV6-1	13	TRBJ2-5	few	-	CASNWAGIETQYF	TGTGCCAGCAACTGGGCAGGGATAGAGACCCAGTACTTC
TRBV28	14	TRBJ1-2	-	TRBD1	CASSSSDRVVGYTF	TGTGCCAGCAGTTCCTCGGACAGGGTGGTTGGCTACACCTTC
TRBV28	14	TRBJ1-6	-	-	CASSPGTNNSPLHF	TGTGCCAGCAGCCCAGGGACAAATAATTCACCCCTCCACTTT
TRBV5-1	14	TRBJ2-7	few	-	CASREGLGPYEQYF	TGCGCCAGCAGGGAGGGGCTAGGACCCTACGAGCAGTACTTC
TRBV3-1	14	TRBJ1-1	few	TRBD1	CASSRSETGLEAFF	TGTGCCAGCAGCCGTTCCGAGACAGGGCTTGAAGCTTTCTTT
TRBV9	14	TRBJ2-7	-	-	CASSVDGEPYEQYF	TGTGCCAGCAGCGTAGACGGGGAACCCTACGAGCAGTACTTC
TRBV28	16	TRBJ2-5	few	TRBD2	CASSFRSAGGAETQYF	TGTGCCAGCAGTTTCAGGTCAGCGGGAGGTGCGGAGACCCAGTACTTC
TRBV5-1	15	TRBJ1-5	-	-	CASSLGTSSNQPQHF	TGCGCCAGCAGCTTGGGGACCTCAAGCAATCAGCCCCAGCATTTT
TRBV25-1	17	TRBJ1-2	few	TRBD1	CASSEVIGTGGNYGYTF	TGTGCCAGCAGTGAAGTAATCGGGACAGGAGGGAACTATGGCTACACCTTC
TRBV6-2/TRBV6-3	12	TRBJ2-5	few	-	CASSYSRETQYF	TGTGCCAGCAGTTACTCCCGGGAGACCCAGTACTTC
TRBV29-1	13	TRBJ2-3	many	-	CSVPGRSTDTQYF	TGCAGCGTACCAGGACGTAGCACAGATACGCAGTATTTT
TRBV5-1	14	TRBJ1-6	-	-	CASSLGSEYSPLHF	TGCGCCAGCAGCTTGGGGTCAGAGTATTCACCCCTCCACTTT
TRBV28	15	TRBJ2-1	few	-	CASSFLAQSYNEQFF	TGTGCCAGCAGTTTCCTAGCGCAATCCTACAATGAGCAGTTCTTC
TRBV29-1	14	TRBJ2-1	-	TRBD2	CSVKGLVSYNEQFF	TGCAGCGTAAAGGGACTAGTTTCCTACAATGAGCAGTTCTTC
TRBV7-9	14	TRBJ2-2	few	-	CASTKVGSTGELFF	TGTGCCAGCACCAAAGTAGGGAGCACCGGGGAGCTGTTTTTT
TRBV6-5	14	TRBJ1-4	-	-	CASSPRGQTEKLFF	TGTGCCAGCAGTCCCCGTGGACAGACCGAAAAACTGTTTTTT
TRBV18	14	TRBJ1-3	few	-	CASSPAQGVGTIYF	TGTGCCAGCTCACCCGCCCAGGGCGTGGGCACCATATATTTT
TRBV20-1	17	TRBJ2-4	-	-	CSARGVIGELAKNIQYF	TGCAGTGCTAGAGGCGTTATAGGGGAACTAGCCAAAAACATTCAGTACTTC
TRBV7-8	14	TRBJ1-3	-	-	CASSLSRSGNTIYF	TGTGCCAGCAGCTTATCCCGGAGCGGAAACACCATATATTTT
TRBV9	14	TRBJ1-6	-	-	CASSVEGGLSPLHF	TGTGCCAGCAGCGTAGAAGGGGGGTTATCACCCCTCCACTTT
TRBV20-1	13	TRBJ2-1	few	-	CSARTELYNEQFF	TGCAGTGCCAGGACGGAACTCTACAATGAGCAGTTCTTC
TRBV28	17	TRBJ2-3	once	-	CASSFRRIGNGTDTQYF	TGTGCCAGCAGTTTCAGAAGGATCGGGAATGGCACAGATACGCAGTATTTT
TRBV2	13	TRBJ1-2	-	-	CACNPKEDYGYTF	TGTGCCTGCAACCCTAAAGAGGACTATGGCTACACCTTC
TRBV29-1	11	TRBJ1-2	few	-	CSVETGYGYTF	TGCAGCGTTGAGACAGGCTATGGCTACACCTTC
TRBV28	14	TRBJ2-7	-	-	CASSLGGTAYEQYF	TGTGCCAGCAGTTTAGGGGGTACCGCCTACGAGCAGTACTTC
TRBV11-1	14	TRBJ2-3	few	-	CASSASLITDTQYF	TGTGCCAGCAGCGCCTCCTTAATCACAGATACGCAGTATTTT
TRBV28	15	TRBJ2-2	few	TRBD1	CASRPGQTPTGELFF	TGTGCCAGCAGACCGGGACAGACCCCCACCGGGGAGCTGTTTTTT
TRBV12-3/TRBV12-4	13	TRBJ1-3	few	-	CASSTGLGNTIYF	TGTGCCAGCAGTACAGGATTAGGAAACACCATATATTTT
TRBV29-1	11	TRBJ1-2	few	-	CSVGRADGYTF	TGCAGCGTTGGCAGGGCCGATGGCTACACCTTC
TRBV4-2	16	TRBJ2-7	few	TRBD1	CASSQDLVTGSYEQYF	TGTGCCAGCAGCCAAGACTTGGTGACAGGGTCTTACGAGCAGTACTTC
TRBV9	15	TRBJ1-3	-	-	CASSVAEYPGNTIYF	TGTGCCAGCAGCGTAGCGGAATACCCTGGAAACACCATATATTTT
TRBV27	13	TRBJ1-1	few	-	CASRMIGYTEAFF	TGTGCCAGTCGAATGATAGGGTACACTGAAGCTTTCTTT
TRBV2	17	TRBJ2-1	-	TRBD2	CASGVTLTTSGSLEQFF	TGTGCCAGCGGGGTTACGCTGACGACTAGCGGGAGCCTTGAGCAGTTCTTC
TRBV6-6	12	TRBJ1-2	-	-	CASSYSGDGYTF	TGTGCCAGCAGTTACTCTGGCGATGGCTACACCTTC
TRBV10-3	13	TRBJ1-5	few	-	CAISRDQNQPQHF	TGTGCCATCAGTCGGGACCAAAATCAGCCCCAGCATTTT
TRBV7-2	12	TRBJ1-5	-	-	CASRVGDQPQHF	TGTGCCAGCAGGGTGGGTGATCAGCCCCAGCATTTT
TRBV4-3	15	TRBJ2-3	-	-	CASSQDPAAGDTQYF	TGCGCCAGCAGCCAAGACCCTGCAGCAGGGGATACGCAGTATTTT
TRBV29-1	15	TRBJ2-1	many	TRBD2	CSVDRGTSSYNEQFF	TGCAGCGTTGACCGAGGGACTAGCTCCTACAATGAGCAGTTCTTC
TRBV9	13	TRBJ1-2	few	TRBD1	CASSTGQGASYTF	TGTGCCAGCAGCACCGGACAGGGGGCGAGCTACACCTTC
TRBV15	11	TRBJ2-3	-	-	CATAWGDTQYF	TGTGCCACCGCTTGGGGGGATACGCAGTATTTT
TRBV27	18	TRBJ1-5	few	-	CASRDLDYPPYSNQPQHF	TGTGCCAGCAGGGACCTGGACTATCCCCCTTATAGCAATCAGCCCCAGCATTTT
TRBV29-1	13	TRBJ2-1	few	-	CSARLTSGNEQFF	TGCAGCGCCCGCCTTACAAGCGGCAATGAGCAGTTCTTC
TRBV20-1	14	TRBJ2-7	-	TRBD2	CSASWDYPPYEQYF	TGCAGTGCTAGTTGGGACTACCCGCCTTACGAGCAGTACTTC
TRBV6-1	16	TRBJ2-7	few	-	CASSEAQGLTVNEQYF	TGTGCCAGCAGTGAAGCCCAGGGGCTAACGGTGAACGAGCAGTACTTC
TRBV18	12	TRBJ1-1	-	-	CASSSRDTEAFF	TGTGCCAGCTCGTCACGGGACACTGAAGCTTTCTTT
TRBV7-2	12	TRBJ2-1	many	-	CASSMWGGEQFF	TGTGCCAGCAGCATGTGGGGCGGTGAGCAGTTCTTC
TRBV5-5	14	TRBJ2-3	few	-	CASRAGPNTDTQYF	TGTGCCAGCAGGGCCGGGCCCAACACAGATACGCAGTATTTT
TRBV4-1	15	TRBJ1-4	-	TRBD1	CASSQVGTANEKLFF	TGCGCCAGCAGCCAAGTCGGGACAGCAAATGAAAAACTGTTTTTT
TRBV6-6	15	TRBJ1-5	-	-	CASSQTTRSNQPQHF	TGTGCCAGCAGTCAGACTACACGGAGCAATCAGCCCCAGCATTTT
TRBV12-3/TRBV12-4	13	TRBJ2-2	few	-	CASIFGPTGELFF	TGTGCCAGCATCTTCGGGCCCACCGGGGAGCTGTTTTTT